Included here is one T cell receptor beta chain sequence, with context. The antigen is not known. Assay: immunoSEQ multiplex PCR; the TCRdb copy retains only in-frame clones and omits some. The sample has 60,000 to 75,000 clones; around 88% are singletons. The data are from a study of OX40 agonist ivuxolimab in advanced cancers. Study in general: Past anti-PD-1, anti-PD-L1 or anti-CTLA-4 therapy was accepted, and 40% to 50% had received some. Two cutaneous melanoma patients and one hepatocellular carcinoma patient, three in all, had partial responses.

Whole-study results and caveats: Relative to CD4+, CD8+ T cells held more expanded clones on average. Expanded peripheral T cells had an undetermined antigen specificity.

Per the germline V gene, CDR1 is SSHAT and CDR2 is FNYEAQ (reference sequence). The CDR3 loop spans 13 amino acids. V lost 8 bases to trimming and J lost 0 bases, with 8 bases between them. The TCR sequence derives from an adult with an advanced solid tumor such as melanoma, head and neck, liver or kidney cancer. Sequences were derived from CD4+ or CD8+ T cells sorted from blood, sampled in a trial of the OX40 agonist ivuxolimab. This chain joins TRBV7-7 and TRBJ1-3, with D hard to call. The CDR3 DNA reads TGTGCCAGCGAGATAAGCTCTGGAAACACCATATATTTT. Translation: CASEISSGNTIYF.